This TCR beta chain was sequenced for a study of OX40 agonist ivuxolimab in advanced cancers. Overall study: The study treated patients with ivuxolimab, an agonistic anti-OX40 (CD134) antibody.

The CDR3 consists of 11 residues. The germline CDR1 and CDR2 sequences are SGHDN and FVKESK. With 5 bases removed from V and 2 bases from J, the gap between germline ends came to 4 bases. General observations from the study: In the 0.1 to 3.0 mg/kg range, CD4+ and CD8+ blood T cells had expanded clonally by week 6. Low levels of normalized T-cell clonal expansion also appeared in some nonresponders.

To note about this clone: Its specificity is not known.

TCRdb's table, derived via immunoSEQ multiplex PCR, lists solely in-frame clones and lacks some. Of approximately 72,000 clones listed, 65% to 85% are singletons. Material: CD4+ or CD8+ T cells sorted from blood, obtained in a trial of the OX40 agonist ivuxolimab. The chain employs TRBV14 and TRBJ2-7; no definite D call. This TCR derives from an adult with an advanced solid tumor such as melanoma, head and neck, liver or kidney cancer. CDR3 residues: CASSAAYEQYF. For the CDR3, the DNA is TGTGCCAGCAGCGCCGCCTACGAGCAGTACTTC.